These 12 T cell receptor beta chains came from one sample sequenced in a study of blood T cell repertoires in COVID-19. Profiling relied on immunoSEQ multiplex PCR, and the TCRdb table lists in-frame clones only, not all of them. The sample lists roughly 380,000 clones; around 87% were seen once. The sequenced sample consisted of PBMCs or T cells enriched from blood (not recorded which). Receptor source: a man younger than 40 who had recovered from COVID-19.

The chain combines TRBV7-2 with TRBJ2-1, with D maybe TRBD1 (6 bases). The CDR3 consists of 15 residues. In germline, CDR1 is SGHTA, CDR2 FQGNSA. V was shortened by 4 bases and J by 9 bases, with 19 bases between the two germline ends. CDR3 in DNA: TGTGCCAGCAGCTCCTCGACTCAGGGGTTCGGTGAGCAGTTCTTC. Its protein is CASSSSTQGFGEQFF. Full variable domain (remainder filled in from reference TRBV7-2 and TRBJ2-1): GAGVSQSPSNKVTEKGKDVELRCDPISGHTALYWYRQSLGQGLEFLIYFQGNSAPDKSGLPSDRFSAERTGGSVSTLTIQRTQQEDSAVYLCASSSSTQGFGEQFFGPGTRLTVL.

The J gene is TRBJ2-3, the V gene TRBV4-2; 9 nucleotides agree with TRBD2. Per the germline V gene, CDR1 is LGHNA and CDR2 is YNFKEQ. Trimming took 0 bases from V and 3 from J; bases not matched to a gene: 4. This CDR3 spans 16 amino acids. The CDR3 loop is CASSQEAGGHTDTQYF. CDR3 bases: TGTGCCAGCAGCCAAGAGGCGGGGGGGCATACAGATACGCAGTATTTT.

The genes are TRBV5-1 and TRBJ2-5, with TRBD1 matching over 7 bases. This CDR3 is 14 amino acids long. Germline CDR1 is SGHRS and CDR2 is YFSETQ. V lost 4 bases and J lost 5; bases outside the gene matches: 8. The CDR3 DNA reads TGCGCCAGCAGCATCAGACAGGGATACGAGACCCAGTACTTC. Its translation: CASSIRQGYETQYF.

This clone was recorded only once. The chain recombines TRBV30 with TRBJ2-3; D is perhaps TRBD1 (6 bases). The germline gives CDR1 GTSNPN, CDR2 SVGIG (reference sequence). V dropped 5 bases and J dropped 0 bases, with 12 bases sitting between them. The CDR3 sequence is 14 residues long. The CDR3 nucleotides read TGTGCCTGGGCCATTGGGGGCAGCACAGATACGCAGTATTTT. Translating it yields CAWAIGGSTDTQYF.

The genes are TRBV2 and TRBJ1-2; a weak D match, TRBD1 (6 bases). V lost 8 bases to trimming and J lost 8 bases, with 12 bases between them. Germline loops: CDR1 SNHLY, CDR2 FYNNEI. The CDR3 covers 11 residues. Written as DNA, the CDR3 is TGTGCCAGCTGGGGGCTGAAAGGCTACACCTTC. Its protein is CASWGLKGYTF.

The chain couples TRBV6-1 to TRBJ1-2, with D unresolved. The CDR3 totals 14 residues. Per the germline V gene, CDR1 is MNHNS and CDR2 is SASEGT. The V and J ends lost 1 base and 3 bases respectively, with 9 bases between them. The CDR3 DNA follows: TGTGCCAGCAGTGAAGGGGGAGTTGACTATGGCTACACCTTC. Translating gives CASSEGGVDYGYTF.

The rearrangement links TRBV18 to TRBJ1-1, with no clear D. The CDR3 runs 14 residues. V gave up 3 bases and J gave up 1 base, with 9 bases separating them. Germline V gene data show CDR1 as KGHSH and CDR2 as LQKENI. The CDR3, as DNA: TGTGCCAGCTCACCCCGGCAGGAGAACACTGAAGCTTTCTTT. Protein: CASSPRQENTEAFF. The whole variable domain, filled in from reference TRBV18 and TRBJ1-1, reads NAGVMQNPRHLVRRRGQEARLRCSPMKGHSHVYWYRQLPEEGLKFMVYLQKENIIDESGMPKERFSAEFPKEGPSILRIQQVVRGDSAAYFCASSPRQENTEAFFGQGTRLTVV.

A single count supports this clone. The J gene is TRBJ1-6, the V gene TRBV18, with D unresolved. This CDR3 is built from 15 residues. CDR1 is KGHSH and CDR2 is LQKENI in the germline V gene. Trimming removed 6 bases at V and 6 bases at J, with 15 bases between. The CDR3 region has the DNA TGTGCCAGCTCTCCGGGAAATGCGCTTAATTCACCCCTCCACTTT. Protein sequence: CASSPGNALNSPLHF. Full variable domain (rest looked up from reference TRBV18 and TRBJ1-6): NAGVMQNPRHLVRRRGQEARLRCSPMKGHSHVYWYRQLPEEGLKFMVYLQKENIIDESGMPKERFSAEFPKEGPSILRIQQVVRGDSAAYFCASSPGNALNSPLHFGNGTRLTVT.

CDR3 bases: TGCGCCAGCAGCTTGTCGAGCGGGCAAGAGACCCAGTACTTC. Translation gives CASSLSSGQETQYF. The V gene is TRBV5-1, the J gene TRBJ2-5, with a weak D call TRBD2 (6 bases). CDR1 SGHRS and CDR2 YFSETQ come from the germline V gene. Trimming took off 1 base at V and 2 bases at J, with 9 bases between the two ends. The CDR3 has 14 amino acids.

The genes are TRBV4-3 and TRBJ2-2; D is unclear. Germline values: CDR1 LGHNA, CDR2 YSLEER. CDR3 length: 14 residues. The ends were cut back, 3 bases at V and 2 bases at J, with 7 bases in the middle. Here the CDR3 DNA reads TGCGCCAGCAGCCATTTTAGCAACACCGGGGAGCTGTTTTTT. Amino acids: CASSHFSNTGELFF.

CDR3: CASSLDRVGYTF. CDR3 sequence (DNA): TGTGCCAGCAGCTTGGACAGGGTAGGCTACACCTTC. The chain combines TRBV7-2 with TRBJ1-2; 8 bases fit TRBD1. Per the germline V gene, CDR1 is SGHTA and CDR2 is FQGNSA. This CDR3 has 12 residues. After removal of 3 bases from V and 8 bases from J, the junction contained 2 bases not matched to a gene.

The chain employs TRBV11-2 and TRBJ1-3; D gene ambiguous. The CDR3 loop spans 16 amino acids. Trimming removed 5 bases at V and 3 bases at J, with 17 bases between. CDR1 and CDR2 (germline): SGHAT, FQNNGV. The CDR3 here is CASSPYLLGVGNTIYF. The DNA for the CDR3 is TGTGCCAGCAGCCCATACCTCCTCGGGGTTGGAAACACCATATATTTT. Combining the CDR3 with reference TRBV11-2 and TRBJ1-3 gives the whole variable domain EAGVAQSPRYKIIEKRQSVAFWCNPISGHATLYWYQQILGQGPKLLIQFQNNGVVDDSQLPKDRFSAERLKGVDSTLKIQPAKLEDSAVYLCASSPYLLGVGNTIYFGEGSWLTVV.